The rows below give T cell receptor beta chains drawn from one sample of a study of blood T cell repertoires in COVID-19. The assay was immunoSEQ multiplex PCR, and TCRdb's table has in-frame clones only and misses some. This sample has 150,000 to 200,000 clones, with over 75% found just once. Sequenced sample: peripheral blood. Receptors were obtained from a man between 50 and 59 years old with acute or convalescent COVID-19. The CDR3 runs from the conserved cysteine through the conserved F or W. The D gene is left open where the match is weak. Not every row has a clone size; where given, it reads once, few, many or a size class.

cdr3_aa cdr3_nt clone_size d_call j_call v_call
CASGASGYEQYF TGCGCCAGTGGGGCTAGCGGCTACGAGCAGTACTTC - TRBD2 TRBJ2-7 TRBV5-1
CASSPSGGGRTDTQYF TGTGCCAGCTCGCCAAGCGGGGGGGGAAGAACAGATACGCAGTATTTT - TRBD2 TRBJ2-3 TRBV18
CASSSPGLAGGPAGELFF TGTGCCAGCAGTTCTCCGGGACTAGCGGGGGGGCCGGCCGGGGAGCTGTTTTTT - TRBD2 TRBJ2-2 TRBV28
CASSFRQGARAEAFF TGTGCCAGCAGTTTCAGGCAGGGGGCGCGGGCCGAAGCTTTCTTT - TRBD1 TRBJ1-1 TRBV28
CASSPGTGRTNEKLFF TGCGCCAGCAGCCCCGGGACAGGGAGGACTAATGAAAAACTGTTTTTT - TRBD1 TRBJ1-4 TRBV5-1
CASRYGRSVHEQFF TGTGCCAGCAGGTACGGGAGGTCGGTCCATGAGCAGTTCTTC once TRBD2 TRBJ2-1 TRBV2
CASSLGRAGNEQFF TGTGCCAGCAGTCTCGGGCGGGCGGGCAATGAGCAGTTCTTC - - TRBJ2-1 TRBV7-9
CSVSMDIWTEAFF TGCAGCGTGTCAATGGACATTTGGACTGAAGCTTTCTTT - - TRBJ1-1 TRBV29-1
CASSPELVSYNEQFF TGTGCCAGCAGCCCGGAACTAGTTTCCTACAATGAGCAGTTCTTC - - TRBJ2-1 TRBV5-4
CASSSHPEGEQYF TGTGCCAGCAGCTCCCACCCGGAGGGCGAGCAGTACTTC - - TRBJ2-7 TRBV9
CASSPSSGEETQYF TGTGCCAGCTCACCATCTTCGGGGGAAGAGACCCAGTACTTC - - TRBJ2-5 TRBV18
CASSWNRLTNEKLFF TGTGCCAGCAGTTGGAACAGGTTAACTAATGAAAAACTGTTTTTT - - TRBJ1-4 TRBV2
CASSPLTRGVAFF TGTGCCAGCAGCCCCCTGACCCGGGGGGTGGCTTTCTTT - - TRBJ1-1 TRBV12-3/TRBV12-4
CASSHDSYEQYF TGTGCCAGCAGCCATGACAGCTACGAGCAGTACTTC - - TRBJ2-7 TRBV11-2
CASSVDVTVENSPLHF TGTGCCAGCAGCGTAGACGTGACTGTAGAGAATTCACCCCTCCACTTT - - TRBJ1-6 TRBV9
CASSNLETKASGRRETQYF TGTGCCAGCAGCAATTTGGAGACTAAGGCTAGCGGGAGGAGGGAGACCCAGTACTTC - - TRBJ2-5 TRBV21-1
CASSKGGKNNQPQHF TGCGCCAGCTCTAAGGGGGGGAAGAACAATCAGCCCCAGCATTTT - - TRBJ1-5 TRBV5-1
CASSDSVAARQFF TGTGCCAGCAGTGACTCAGTGGCGGCTCGGCAGTTCTTC - - TRBJ2-1 TRBV6-4
CASSEWSRNTEAFF TGTGCCAGCAGTGAATGGTCCAGGAACACTGAAGCTTTCTTT once - TRBJ1-1 TRBV25-1
CASSFPGTGITGELFF TGTGCCAGCAGCTTTCCCGGGACAGGGATCACCGGGGAGCTGTTTTTT - TRBD1 TRBJ2-2 TRBV5-6
CASSTPGNTEAFF TGTGCCAGCAGTACCCCAGGGAACACTGAAGCTTTCTTT once - TRBJ1-1 TRBV28
CSASAGGWNEQFF TGCAGTGCTAGTGCGGGGGGTTGGAATGAGCAGTTCTTC - TRBD2 TRBJ2-1 TRBV20-1
CASSPAGGLYF TGTGCCAGCAGCCCAGCGGGGGGCCTATATTTT - - TRBJ1-3 TRBV14
CASSSRLRGRGYEQYF TGTGCCAGCAGCTCTCGACTGCGGGGGCGGGGGTACGAGCAGTACTTC - - TRBJ2-7 TRBV28
CASSLTRVSGLATNEKLFF TGTGCCAGTAGTTTGACCAGGGTTAGCGGCCTTGCAACTAATGAAAAACTGTTTTTT - - TRBJ1-4 TRBV19
CASSPGQGLPFF TGTGCCAGCAGCCCCGGACAGGGGCTCCCTTTCTTT - TRBD1 TRBJ1-1 TRBV5-8
CASSWDSAPYNEQFF TGTGCCAGCAGCTGGGACTCTGCCCCGTACAATGAGCAGTTCTTC - - TRBJ2-1 TRBV5-4
CATSSDLDRGGSPLHF TGTGCCACCAGCAGCGACCTGGACAGGGGCGGATCACCCCTCCACTTT once TRBD1 TRBJ1-6 TRBV15
CASTTGGYTGELFF TGTGCCAGCACTACAGGGGGGTACACCGGGGAGCTGTTTTTT - TRBD1 TRBJ2-2 TRBV5-4
CASSMVDSPTDTQYF TGTGCCAGCAGCATGGTTGACAGTCCGACAGATACGCAGTATTTT - - TRBJ2-3 TRBV11-2
CASSYIRGIDYGYTF TGTGCCAGCAGCTACATAAGGGGGATTGACTATGGCTACACCTTC - - TRBJ1-2 TRBV3-1/TRBV3-2
CASSLDGTGANVLTF TGTGCCAGCAGCTTAGACGGGACTGGGGCCAACGTCCTGACTTTC - - TRBJ2-6 TRBV7-2
CASSKGAGGVFGELFF TGTGCCAGCTCAAAGGGGGCAGGGGGCGTCTTCGGGGAGCTGTTTTTT - TRBD1 TRBJ2-2 TRBV28
CASSPWLVGGQETQYF TGTGCCAGCAGTCCTTGGTTGGTGGGGGGGCAAGAGACCCAGTACTTC - TRBD2 TRBJ2-5 TRBV5-4
CASSLGGLAGDYEQYF TGTGCCAGCAGCCTCGGGGGACTAGCGGGGGACTACGAGCAGTACTTC - TRBD2 TRBJ2-7 TRBV7-8
CASSLTPGAGEKLFF TGTGCCAGCAGCTTAACCCCAGGGGCAGGGGAAAAACTGTTTTTT - - TRBJ1-4 TRBV11-2
CASSRGLDLDFGYTF TGCGCCAGCAGTAGGGGACTGGACCTTGACTTTGGCTACACCTTC once - TRBJ1-2 TRBV5-1
CASSIAQGAGPLHF TGTGCCAGTAGTATCGCGCAGGGGGCTGGACCCCTCCACTTT - TRBD1 TRBJ1-6 TRBV19
CASSSPAATGRNSPLHF TGTGCCAGCAGTTCTCCGGCTGCGACAGGGAGGAATTCACCCCTCCACTTT - TRBD1 TRBJ1-6 TRBV28
CASSQQGYMTEAFF TGTGCCAGCAGCCAACAGGGGTATATGACTGAAGCTTTCTTT - - TRBJ1-1 TRBV3-1/TRBV3-2
CASSILQSYNSPLHF TGCGCCAGCAGTATTCTCCAGTCCTATAATTCACCCCTCCACTTT - - TRBJ1-6 TRBV5-1
CASKTTGEVTGELFF TGTGCCAGCAAAACGACAGGGGAGGTCACCGGGGAGCTGTTTTTT - TRBD1 TRBJ2-2 TRBV6-5
CASSLGGGMDEQYF TGCGCCAGCAGCTTGGGTGGCGGGATGGACGAGCAGTACTTC - - TRBJ2-7 TRBV5-1
CASSPGFRVYTF TGTGCCAGCAGCCCAGGGTTCCGCGTCTACACCTTC - - TRBJ1-2 TRBV12-3/TRBV12-4
CASSPRLAGATDTQYF TGTGCCAGCAGCCCCCGACTAGCGGGGGCCACAGATACGCAGTATTTT - TRBD2 TRBJ2-3 TRBV9
CASSYGGAGNTEAFF TGTGCCAGCAGTTACGGGGGGGCTGGAAACACTGAAGCTTTCTTT - - TRBJ1-1 TRBV6-6
CASSTPRTGRNEKLFF TGTGCCAGTAGTACCCCCCGGACAGGGCGTAATGAAAAACTGTTTTTT - TRBD1 TRBJ1-4 TRBV19
CASSQDSRGGYTF TGCGCCAGCAGCCAAGATTCCAGGGGAGGCTACACCTTC once - TRBJ1-2 TRBV4-3
CASSISGSADTQYF TGTGCCAGTAGTATTAGCGGGAGCGCAGATACGCAGTATTTT - TRBD2 TRBJ2-3 TRBV19
CASSLGRTGGNTEAFF TGCGCCAGCAGCTTGGGCAGGACAGGGGGGAACACTGAAGCTTTCTTT - TRBD1 TRBJ1-1 TRBV5-1
CASSPSGTWLSYGYTF TGTGCCAGCAGCCCCTCCGGGACATGGCTAAGCTATGGCTACACCTTC - - TRBJ1-2 TRBV5-6
CASSLQGEQYF TGTGCCAGCAGTCTCCAGGGAGAGCAGTACTTC - - TRBJ2-7 TRBV6-5
CASSQRDTSYGYTF TGTGCCAGCAGCCAGAGGGACACTAGCTATGGCTACACCTTC - - TRBJ1-2 TRBV3-1/TRBV3-2
CASSGWGLYGYTF TGTGCCAGTAGTGGGTGGGGACTCTATGGCTACACCTTC - - TRBJ1-2 TRBV19